Below are 8 T cell receptor beta chains sequenced from a single sample in a study of blood T cells in healthy people across ages. The second PCR ran about 6 to 12 cycles with a sample-barcoded 5' primer and J-beta primers. TCRdb used MiXCR to reprocess the 5' RACE reads, holding one entry per CDR3 protein. The sample contains 1,100,000 or so distinct CDR3 sequences, more than 35% of which appear only once. Input material: blood. The receptors were sampled from a woman aged 60-70 years in good health.

The chain links TRBV28 to TRBJ2-5, with TRBD1 matching 7 bases. Judging by the DNA end, TRBJ2-7 fits better; the J call may be wrong. The CDR3 runs to 15 residues. Germline V gene data show CDR1 as MDHEN and CDR2 as SYDVKM. The CDR3 coding sequence is TGTGCCAGCAGTTCCTACCGACAGGGCGGCCACGAGCAGTACTTC. Amino acids: CASSSYRQGGHEQYF.

The chain carries TRBV29-1 and TRBJ2-1; TRBD1 aligns across 8 bases. J was trimmed by 4 bases and V by 1 base; bases with no gene match: 9. Per germline, CDR1 SQVTM and CDR2 ANQGSEA. There are 16 residues in the CDR3. Here the CDR3 reads CSVEAPDRVSYNEQFF. The DNA for the CDR3 is TGCAGCGTTGAAGCCCCGGACAGGGTATCATACAATGAGCAGTTCTTC.

V is TRBV20-1 and J is TRBJ2-7; TRBD2 agrees at 8 bases. There are 12 residues in the CDR3. CDR1 DFQATT and CDR2 SNEGSKA come from the germline V gene (reference sequence). In nucleotides, the CDR3 is TGCACCCTAGGACTAGCTGGCTACGAGCAGTACTTC. Its translation: CTLGLAGYEQYF.

J is TRBJ1-1 and V is TRBV10-2; no firm D call. The germline V and J ends were trimmed by 2 bases and 1 base, with 11 bases remaining between them. The CDR3 has 15 amino acids. Germline V gene lookup returns CDR1 WSHSY and CDR2 SAAADI. The CDR3 DNA sequence: TGCGCCAGCAGTGAGAGTAGGGCAGAGAACACTGAAGCTTTCTTT. The encoded protein is CASSESRAENTEAFF.

This chain connects TRBV28 to TRBJ2-1; TRBD2 aligns across 10 bases. The V and J ends lost 4 bases and 8 bases, in that order; junction bases with no gene match: 11. The CDR3 totals 16 residues. Germline V CDR1 and CDR2: MDHEN, SYDVKM. This CDR3 reads CASSSPDSGGKDEQFF. The CDR3 DNA follows: TGTGCCAGCAGTTCCCCGGATAGCGGGGGGAAGGATGAGCAGTTCTTC.

In regard to this clonotype: With a much larger clone just one base away, this may be a read error. The chain combines TRBV25-1 with TRBJ2-4; D call uncertain. TRBJ2-7 explains the end of the DNA better; the J call may be wrong. The CDR3 sequence is 11 residues long. The germline CDR1 and CDR2 sequences are MGHDK and SYGVNS. CDR3 sequence: CAGSELDEQYF. The CDR3 DNA reads TGTGCCGGCAGTGAATTGGACGAGCAGTACTTC.

Many counts were recorded for this clonotype. The CDR3 is CASSGGNRQETQYF. CDR3 sequence (DNA): TGTGCCAGCAGCGGCGGAAACAGACAAGAGACCCAGTACTTC. V is TRBV9 and J is TRBJ2-5; D uncertain. With 3 bases removed from V and 2 bases from J, the gap between germline ends came to 11 bases. Germline V lookup: CDR1 SGDLS, CDR2 YYNGEE. The CDR3 loop spans 14 amino acids. The full variable domain, with the rest looked up from reference TRBV9 and TRBJ2-5, is DSGVTQTPKHLITATGQRVTLRCSPRSGDLSVYWYQQSLDQGLQFLIQYYNGEERAKGNILERFSAQQFPDLHSELNLSSLELGDSALYFCASSGGNRQETQYFGPGTRLLVL.

This clonotype came up a few times. V and J are TRBV28 and TRBJ1-2; tentatively, D is TRBD1 (5 bases). CDR1 MDHEN and CDR2 SYDVKM come from the germline V gene. Trimming removed 7 bases at V and 2 bases at J, with 14 bases between. This CDR3 comprises 14 residues. The chain's CDR3 is CASTIPGPNYGYTF. The CDR3 DNA reads as TGTGCCAGCACCATTCCGGGGCCGAACTATGGCTACACCTTC.